These 6 T cell receptor beta chains share one sample of origin, sequenced in a study of OX40 agonist ivuxolimab in advanced cancers. The protocol was immunoSEQ multiplex PCR, while the TCRdb copy is restricted to in-frame clones and leaves out a portion. The sample has some 30,000 clones; around 90% are singletons. This specimen consisted of CD4+ or CD8+ T cells sorted from blood, obtained in a trial of the OX40 agonist ivuxolimab. Every receptor here comes from an adult with an advanced solid tumor such as melanoma, head and neck, liver or kidney cancer.

The V call is TRBV11-2, the J call TRBJ2-7, with D possibly TRBD1 on 6 matching bases. Germline V CDR1 and CDR2: SGHAT, FQNNGV. V was shortened by 4 bases and J by 3 bases, with 19 bases between the two germline ends. The CDR3 runs to 16 residues. The CDR3 protein is CASSSIGQTGGYEQYF. In nucleotides, the CDR3 is TGTGCCAGCAGCTCCATCGGACAGACAGGAGGCTACGAGCAGTACTTC. The full variable domain, with the rest looked up from reference TRBV11-2 and TRBJ2-7, is EAGVAQSPRYKIIEKRQSVAFWCNPISGHATLYWYQQILGQGPKLLIQFQNNGVVDDSQLPKDRFSAERLKGVDSTLKIQPAKLEDSAVYLCASSSIGQTGGYEQYFGPGTRLTVT.

The V and J genes are TRBV7-9 and TRBJ1-1; D unclear. CDR1 is SEHNR, CDR2 FQNEAQ, per germline (reference sequence). This CDR3 is built from 14 residues. V was cut by 3 bases and J by 3 bases, with 11 bases left in between. CDR3 bases: TGTGCCAGCAGCTTGGGATTTTGGTACACTGAAGCTTTCTTT. Translation gives CASSLGFWYTEAFF.

The chain is built from TRBV6-5 and TRBJ2-7; 8 bases are shared with TRBD1. The V gene's germline CDR1 is MNHEY and CDR2 SVGAGI. Trimming cost V 0 bases and J 5 bases; bases outside gene matches: 6. The CDR3 runs to 15 residues. The chain's CDR3 is CASSYSVTGVNEQYF. In DNA, the CDR3 is TGTGCCAGCAGTTACTCAGTGACAGGGGTTAACGAGCAGTACTTC.

This clone appeared once. The rearrangement uses TRBV18 and TRBJ1-2, with a tentative D call TRBD1 (6 bases). Trimming took off 4 bases at V and 1 base at J, with 13 bases between the two ends. Germline CDR1 KGHSH, CDR2 LQKENI. The CDR3 covers 15 residues. CDR3 nucleotides: TGTGCCAGCTCACGAGAGGCAGGGGTTAACTATGGCTACACCTTC. This gives the protein CASSREAGVNYGYTF.

This chain links TRBV27 with TRBJ1-1; 7 bases map to TRBD1. V shed 6 bases and J 6 bases; nucleotides not matched to a gene: 10. The CDR3 loop spans 14 amino acids. The germline CDR1 and CDR2 sequences are MNHEY and SMNVEV (reference sequence). The CDR3 DNA is TGTGCCAGCAGGCCGACAGGGTATGGCGCTGAAGCTTTCTTT. Translated: CASRPTGYGAEAFF.

The V call is TRBV30, the J call TRBJ2-7, with D maybe TRBD1 (6 bases). Trimming cost V 2 bases and J 3 bases, with 8 bases left between them. This CDR3 contains 12 residues. Per the germline V gene, CDR1 is GTSNPN and CDR2 is SVGIG (reference sequence). The CDR3 DNA reads TGTGCCTGGAGTTCAGGGGACTACGAGCAGTACTTC. It specifies CAWSSGDYEQYF.